This T cell receptor (beta chain) stems from a study of T cells in Graves' hyperthyroidism and ophthalmopathy. Researchers took RNA transcripts and amplified the TCR beta CDR3 regions from them. RT-PCR in the first round (using the HTBI primer set) targeted the TCR CDR3. Each CDR3 protein gets one entry after TCRdb re-called the multiplex PCR reads with MiXCR. Of a few hundred thousand distinct CDR3 sequences listed, around a sixth are singletons. There are 18 residues in the CDR3. V was cut by 1 base and J by 2 bases, with 20 bases left in between. The V gene's germline CDR1 is LNHNV and CDR2 YYDKDF (reference sequence).

This TCR was recovered from a woman aged 18-29 years with Graves' hyperthyroidism. What was sequenced was blood. The J gene is TRBJ1-1, the V gene TRBV15, with D possibly matching TRBD1 (6 bases). CDR3 bases: TGTGCCACCAGCAGAGGGATATCGAAGGGGACATTAAACACTGAAGCTTTCTTT. This translates into CATSRGISKGTLNTEAFF.